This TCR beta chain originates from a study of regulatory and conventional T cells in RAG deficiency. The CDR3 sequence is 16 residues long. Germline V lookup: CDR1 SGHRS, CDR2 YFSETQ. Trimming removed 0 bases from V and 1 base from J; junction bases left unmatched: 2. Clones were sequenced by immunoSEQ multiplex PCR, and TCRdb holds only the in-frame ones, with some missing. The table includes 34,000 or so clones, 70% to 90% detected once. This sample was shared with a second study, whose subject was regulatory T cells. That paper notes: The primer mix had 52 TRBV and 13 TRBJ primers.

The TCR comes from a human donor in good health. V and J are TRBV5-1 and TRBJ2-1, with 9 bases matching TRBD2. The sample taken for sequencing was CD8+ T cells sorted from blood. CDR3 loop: CASSLGLAASYNEQFF. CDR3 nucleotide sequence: TGCGCCAGCAGCTTGGGACTAGCGGCTTCCTACAATGAGCAGTTCTTC.